Below, one T cell receptor (beta chain) is given with its context. This clonotype was found many times. Its antigen remains unidentified. The sample holds no much larger clone one base away, and base qualities are not on file. This entry belongs to a study of early T cells in non-severe SARS-CoV-2 infection (dated by TCRdb to the early 2020s). Describing the broader study: Bulk RNA from unsorted whole blood was used for TCR sequencing, so alpha and beta chains could not be paired.

Relative to germline, V is 5 bases shorter and J is 2 bases shorter, with 9 bases between their ends. CDR1 and CDR2 are read off the germline V gene as MGHRA and YSYEKL. Measured from the cysteine to the phenylalanine, the CDR3 is 14 residues long. The only DNA kept is the CDR3, 42 bases in frame from the first base. Summary of the overall study and its limitations: VDJdb matching was skewed toward anti-spike CD8 responses and likely underestimated virus-specific expansions by missing private and CD4 specificities.

The receptor library was made with 5' RACE. The sequencer listed for this sample is NextSeq 500. To correct for sequencing error and PCR bias, the TCR library protocol tagged individual cDNA molecules with unique molecular identifiers. Both TCR alpha and beta chains were sequenced, and tight co-correlation was observed between alpha and beta sequence abundances in each sample. The study's own analysis went as follows. Decombinator V4 was used to annotate the V gene, J gene and CDR3 of the TCR sequences. TCRs were defined as expanded if a significant change between any two time points was detected under a Poisson model with p below 0.0001. TCR abundances were normalised to the total number of TCRs sequenced in each sample and reported as counts per million. MAIT TCRs were defined by TRAV1-2 paired with TRAJ12, TRAJ20 or TRAJ33, and iNKT TCRs by TRAV10 paired with TRAJ18. A search of VDJdb, accessed on 1 November 2021, was run for TCRs annotated to CMV, EBV and SARS-CoV-2, with TCRs annotated for multiple antigens excluded. Through fastp at Q25 and MiXCR, TCRdb rebuilt clones from the public reads, retaining in-frame beta chains. Here each entry gathers all rows of one CDR3 protein and keeps the most common genes and DNA. The V and J calls follow TCRdb's processing rather than the paper's. A total of tens of thousands of distinct CDR3 sequences appear in this sample, roughly 6% of them only once. The ten largest make up roughly 5.2% of the sample.

A case-control design nested within a healthcare worker cohort in London, UK, was used, with weekly nasopharyngeal swab PCR tests and blood sampling performed. Healthcare workers were enrolled in the week of the UK lockdown, from 23 to 31 March 2020, and were followed every week for up to roughly 15 weeks. Sample: whole blood. The sequence joins TRBV4-1 to TRBJ2-2; there is no confident call for the D gene. The clonotype was recovered from an adult who was a healthcare worker with PCR-confirmed SARS-CoV-2 infection or an uninfected control (not recorded which). The DNA sequence is given as TGCGCCAGCAGCATCCAGCAAAACACCGGGGAGCTGTTTTTT. It translates as CASSIQQNTGELFF.